Detailed here is one TCR beta chain. This record belongs to a study of blood T cell repertoires in COVID-19. Study details: Sites across the United States, Italy and Spain contributed samples from acute and convalescent COVID-19. Sources were T cells, B-cell-depleted T cells, or PBMCs; the material itself was cDNA or gDNA.

This CDR3 region has 14 residues. The V end was cut by 6 bases, the J end by 0 bases, with 12 bases between. Per germline, CDR1 SGHAT and CDR2 FQNNGV. Original analysis: Reference gene primer amplification gave nucleated cell count estimates. Assay: immunoSEQ multiplex PCR; the TCRdb copy retains only in-frame clones and omits some. V, J and clone size are those of that table, while D and trimming were read from the DNA. This sample carries fewer than 350,000 clones, approximately 87% of them seen once, and the ten largest clones take around 7.8%. This TCR was sampled from a woman between 45 and 65 years old who had recovered from COVID-19. The rearrangement uses TRBV11-2 and TRBJ2-7; D is perhaps TRBD1 (6 bases). Sample: peripheral blood. DNA for the CDR3: TGTGCCAGCAGAGACTACAGGGTCTCCTACGAGCAGTACTTC. It codes for CASRDYRVSYEQYF.